A single sample is the source of the 2 T cell receptor beta chains below, sequenced in a study of identical twins. A single record per CDR3 protein comes from TCRdb applying MiXCR to the 5' RACE reads. The sample includes under 900,000 distinct CDR3 sequences, about 20% of them seen just once. This sample also appeared in a second study, on T cells expressing NK-cell markers.

The material sequenced was PBMCs. The receptors come from a young woman in good health.

The chain is built from TRBV5-5 and TRBJ2-1; 13 bases agree with TRBD2. The CDR3 is made up of 15 amino acids. Trimming removed 0 bases from V and 12 bases from J; junction bases left unmatched: 6. Germline V gene lookup returns CDR1 SGHKS and CDR2 YYEKEE (reference sequence). The CDR3 nucleotides read TGTGCCAGCAGCTTGGGGACTAGCGGGAGAATACGGCAGTTCTTC. This codes for CASSLGTSGRIRQFF.

V usage is TRBV11-3 and J usage is TRBJ2-1, with 8 bases matching TRBD2. Germline CDR1 and CDR2: SGHNT and YENEEA. The CDR3 totals 17 residues. V lost 3 bases and J lost 4; bases outside the gene matches: 11. DNA for the CDR3: TGTGCCAGCAGCTTTACAGGGACTAGGAGGGGGTACAATGAGCAGTTCTTC. Translating gives CASSFTGTRRGYNEQFF.